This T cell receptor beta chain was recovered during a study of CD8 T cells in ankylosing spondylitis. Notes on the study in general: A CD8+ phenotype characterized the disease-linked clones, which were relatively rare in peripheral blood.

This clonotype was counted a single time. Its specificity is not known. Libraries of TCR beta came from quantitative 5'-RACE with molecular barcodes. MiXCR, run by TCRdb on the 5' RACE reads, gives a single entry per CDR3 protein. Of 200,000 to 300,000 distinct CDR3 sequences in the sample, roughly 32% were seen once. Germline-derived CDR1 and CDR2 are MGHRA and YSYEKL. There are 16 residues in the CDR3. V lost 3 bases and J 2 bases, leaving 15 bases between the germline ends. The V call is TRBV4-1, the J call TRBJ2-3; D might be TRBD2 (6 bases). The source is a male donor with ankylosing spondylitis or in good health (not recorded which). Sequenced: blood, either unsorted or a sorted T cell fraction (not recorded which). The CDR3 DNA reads TGCGCCAGCAGCCAGGCGGAGGGGATGTCCACAGATACGCAGTATTTT. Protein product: CASSQAEGMSTDTQYF.